One sample yielded the 25 T cell receptor beta chains listed below, sequenced in a study of cytomegalovirus exposure and HLA in healthy donors. PCR was performed using 60 Vbeta and 13 Jbeta primers. Sequencing used immunoSEQ multiplex PCR; TCRdb keeps in-frame clones, though not all of them. Among 100,000 or so clones listed, roughly 76% were seen once. The sequencing input was PBMCs. These receptors all come from a man aged 25-40 years in good health and CMV-seropositive.

The rearrangement joins TRBV9 to TRBJ2-5; possible D gene TRBD2, 6 bases. The V and J ends lost 0 bases and 5 bases respectively, with 14 bases between them. Germline-derived CDR1 and CDR2 are SGDLS and YYNGEE. This CDR3 comprises 15 residues. The CDR3 nucleotides are TGTGCCAGCAGCGTAGCCCCGGGAGAGAGGGAGACCCAGTACTTC. Encoded protein: CASSVAPGERETQYF.

The chain has TRBV4-1 and TRBJ2-4; TRBD1 matches at 10 bases. The V gene end was trimmed by 4 bases and the J gene end by 8 bases; junction bases not matched to a gene: 5. The germline CDR1 and CDR2 sequences are MGHRA and YSYEKL. This CDR3 region has 14 residues. Here the CDR3 reads CASSRGQGEDIQYF. The DNA of the CDR3 is TGCGCCAGCAGCCGAGGACAGGGGGAGGACATTCAGTACTTC.

The chain has TRBV29-1 and TRBJ2-7, with D possibly being TRBD2 (6 bases). The CDR3 covers 12 residues. V shed 5 bases and J shed 5 bases, with 13 bases lying between them. Germline V lookup: CDR1 SQVTM, CDR2 ANQGSEA. CDR3 sequence reads: CSVLGGVDEQYF. The DNA of the CDR3 is TGCAGCGTTCTCGGGGGAGTCGACGAGCAGTACTTC.

The chain combines TRBV4-1 with TRBJ2-5; 10 positions agree with TRBD2. The CDR3 has 15 residues. The germline V gene has CDR1 MGHRA and CDR2 YSYEKL. V was clipped by 0 bases and J by 5 bases; unmatched bases: 3. Here the CDR3 reads CASSQEGAGGETQYF. The CDR3 DNA reads as TGCGCCAGCAGCCAAGAGGGAGCGGGAGGGGAGACCCAGTACTTC.

This chain connects TRBV25-1 to TRBJ2-2; D perhaps matches TRBD2 (5 bases). V lost 5 bases to trimming and J lost 6 bases, with 10 bases between them. CDR3 length equals 13 residues. CDR1 is MGHDK and CDR2 is SYGVNS in the germline V gene. The CDR3 spells CASSWAGAGELFF. For the CDR3, the DNA is TGTGCCAGCAGTTGGGCGGGCGCCGGGGAGCTGTTTTTT.

The chain recombines TRBV2 with TRBJ2-5; tentatively, D is TRBD2 (6 bases). V lost 2 bases, J lost 4 bases, and 11 bases lay in between. In germline, CDR1 is SNHLY, CDR2 FYNNEI. The CDR3 runs 14 residues. The CDR3 DNA is TGTGCCAGCAGTGAATCACTAGCCATAGAGACCCAGTACTTC. Encoded protein: CASSESLAIETQYF.

This clone has more than one count but fewer than ten. The rearrangement uses TRBV7-2 and TRBJ2-1, with 10 bases matching TRBD2. This CDR3 has 18 residues. Losses at the gene ends were 0 bases for V and 0 bases for J; bases not matched to a gene: 5. Germline CDR1 reads SGHTA; CDR2 reads FQGNSA. The CDR3: CASSLASGGLSSYNEQFF. Written as DNA, the CDR3 is TGTGCCAGCAGCTTAGCTAGCGGGGGGCTTAGCTCCTACAATGAGCAGTTCTTC.

For this clone: The same CDR3 arises from other DNA sequences in this sample as well. The chain is built from TRBV7-9 and TRBJ2-3; weak D call: TRBD2 (5 bases). The V gene's germline CDR1 is SEHNR and CDR2 FQNEAQ (reference sequence). Trimming pared 4 bases from V and 1 base from J, leaving 12 bases between. The length of the CDR3 is 15 residues. This CDR3 reads CASSSRRGGTDTQYF. In DNA form, the CDR3 reads TGTGCCAGCAGCTCGAGACGGGGAGGCACAGATACGCAGTATTTT. The variable domain in full, completed from reference TRBV7-9 and TRBJ2-3, reads DTGVSQNPRHKITKRGQNVTFRCDPISEHNRLYWYRQTLGQGPEFLTYFQNEAQLEKSRLLSDRFSAERPKGSFSTLEIQRTEQGDSAMYLCASSSRRGGTDTQYFGPGTRLTVL.

The rearrangement links TRBV2 to TRBJ2-5, with TRBD1 matching 7 bases. Germline CDR1 SNHLY, CDR2 FYNNEI. Trimming at V came to 1 base and at J to 3 bases, leaving 5 bases not matched to a gene. This CDR3 is 15 amino acids long. The chain's CDR3 is CASSEGQGQEETQYF. The CDR3 DNA reads TGTGCCAGCAGTGAAGGACAGGGTCAGGAAGAGACCCAGTACTTC.

This chain uses TRBV19 with TRBJ2-5; TRBD2 aligns across 8 bases. This CDR3 has 13 amino acids. J gave up 5 bases and V 4 bases, and 3 bases lay outside the gene matches. Germline V gene sequence: CDR1 LNHDA, CDR2 SQIVND (reference sequence). CDR3 nucleotide sequence: TGTGCCAGTAGTAAGGGACTAGGGGAGACCCAGTACTTC. Protein sequence: CASSKGLGETQYF.

The V gene is TRBV18, the J gene TRBJ1-4, with a weak D call TRBD1 (6 bases). Germline CDR1 reads KGHSH; CDR2 reads LQKENI. CDR3 length equals 14 residues. V lost 1 base to trimming and J lost 6 bases, with 9 bases between them. The CDR3 region has the DNA TGTGCCAGCTCACCACGGGGGCCGGATGAAAAACTGTTTTTT. Protein: CASSPRGPDEKLFF.

The genes are TRBV5-6 and TRBJ2-5; 7 nucleotides line up with TRBD2. J was trimmed by 4 bases and V by 0 bases; bases with no gene match: 0. Germline CDR1 SGHDT, CDR2 YYEEEE. There are 13 residues in the CDR3. Here the CDR3 reads CASSLGGGETQYF. The CDR3 nucleotides read TGTGCCAGCAGCTTGGGCGGGGGAGAGACCCAGTACTTC.

CDR3 sequence: CASSTRAGRPAYEQYF. CDR3 nucleotides: TGTGCCAGTAGTACCCGGGCGGGACGCCCCGCTTACGAGCAGTACTTC. V usage is TRBV19 and J usage is TRBJ2-7; D may be TRBD2 (6 bases). In germline, CDR1 is LNHDA, CDR2 SQIVND (reference sequence). The CDR3 is made up of 16 amino acids. Trimming stripped 4 bases from V and 4 bases from J, with 20 bases between.

This clone was observed once. The chain links TRBV2 to TRBJ2-5; D remains ambiguous. Trimming cost V 7 bases and J 5 bases, with 17 bases left between them. CDR1 is SNHLY, CDR2 FYNNEI, per germline. The CDR3 contains 14 residues. The CDR3 loop reads CASKVWSVEETQYF. CDR3 in DNA: TGTGCCAGCAAAGTTTGGAGCGTTGAGGAGACCCAGTACTTC.

The CDR3 protein is CASGIRGGDEKLFF. The CDR3 DNA follows: TGTGCCAGCGGAATTCGGGGGGGGGATGAAAAACTGTTTTTT. This chain links TRBV6-5 with TRBJ1-4, with a possible D match to TRBD1 (5 bases). With 8 bases removed from V and 6 bases from J, the gap between germline ends came to 16 bases. Germline CDR1 and CDR2: MNHEY and SVGAGI. The CDR3 length is 14 residues.

This clone has just a few counts. The chain has TRBV5-1 and TRBJ2-3; TRBD1 matches at 7 bases. Germline V gives CDR1 SGHRS, CDR2 YFSETQ. The junction had 9 bases not matched to a gene; V was cut back by 4 bases and J by 4 bases. The CDR3 loop spans 15 amino acids. In DNA, the CDR3 is TGCGCCAGCAGCACAAGGGACAGCCCCGCAGATACGCAGTATTTT. This sequence encodes CASSTRDSPADTQYF. Full variable domain (rest looked up from reference TRBV5-1 and TRBJ2-3): KAGVTQTPRYLIKTRGQQVTLSCSPISGHRSVSWYQQTPGQGLQFLFEYFSETQRNKGNFPGRFSGRQFSNSRSEMNVSTLELGDSALYLCASSTRDSPADTQYFGPGTRLTVL.

In this sample, this clone turned up a few times. The chain is built from TRBV10-1 and TRBJ2-1, with TRBD2 as a possible D gene (6 bases). Germline V lookup: CDR1 WNHNN, CDR2 SYGVQD (reference sequence). This CDR3 comprises 13 residues. Trimming pared 11 bases from V and 14 bases from J, leaving 25 bases between. In DNA, the CDR3 is TGCGCCGGCCTGATTCGACGCCGGGACTCAAAGTTCTTC. Amino acid sequence: CAGLIRRRDSKFF.

This clone has only a few counts. The CDR3 here is CASSLRGGNGYTF. The CDR3 DNA follows: TGTGCCAGCAGTTTGCGGGGAGGGAATGGCTACACCTTC. The chain has TRBV27 and TRBJ1-2; D is unclear. Trimming left V 3 bases short and J 6 bases short, with 11 bases between. This CDR3 is built from 13 residues. CDR1 is MNHEY, CDR2 SMNVEV, per germline (reference sequence).

CDR3 amino acids: CAISGTSGFTDTQYF. In DNA, the CDR3 is TGTGCCATCAGTGGGACTAGCGGGTTCACAGATACGCAGTATTTT. The chain combines TRBV10-3 with TRBJ2-3; 11 bases are shared with TRBD2. This CDR3 region has 15 residues. From germline, CDR1 is ENHRY and CDR2 SYGVKD. The V and J ends lost 4 bases and 2 bases, in that order; junction bases with no gene match: 2.

The genes are TRBV4-3 and TRBJ2-2; D is uncertain. The V gene's germline CDR1 is LGHNA and CDR2 YSLEER. Trimming left V 3 bases short and J 1 base short, with 15 bases between. The CDR3 runs 17 residues. The CDR3 DNA sequence: TGCGCCAGCAGCCAGGTGGTTGGGCAACGGAACACCGGGGAGCTGTTTTTT. This encodes CASSQVVGQRNTGELFF.

The V gene is TRBV28, the J gene TRBJ1-2; 7 positions match TRBD1. Germline loops: CDR1 MDHEN, CDR2 SYDVKM. The CDR3 has 13 residues. V shed 5 bases and J 4 bases; nucleotides not matched to a gene: 4. This chain's CDR3 is CASSRQGFYGYTF. CDR3 in DNA: TGTGCCAGCAGTCGACAGGGTTTCTATGGCTACACCTTC.

This clone was counted a single time. The chain combines TRBV5-1 with TRBJ1-2, with D unclear. Germline V gene lookup returns CDR1 SGHRS and CDR2 YFSETQ. The CDR3 runs 13 residues. Trimming removed 0 bases at V and 2 bases at J, with 5 bases between. For the CDR3, the DNA is TGCGCCAGCAGCTTGGACAGCAACTATGGCTACACCTTC. This sequence encodes CASSLDSNYGYTF. The full variable domain, in which reference TRBV5-1 and TRBJ1-2 provide the parts outside the CDR3, is KAGVTQTPRYLIKTRGQQVTLSCSPISGHRSVSWYQQTPGQGLQFLFEYFSETQRNKGNFPGRFSGRQFSNSRSEMNVSTLELGDSALYLCASSLDSNYGYTFGSGTRLTVV.

V usage is TRBV4-1 and J usage is TRBJ2-3, with 10 bases fitting TRBD2. J lost 3 bases, V lost 5 bases, and 8 bases had no gene match. The germline CDR1 and CDR2 sequences are MGHRA and YSYEKL. The CDR3 length is 16 residues. CDR3 coding DNA: TGCGCCAGCAGCACCCTAGCGGGGGAGGGAACAGATACGCAGTATTTT. Amino acid sequence: CASSTLAGEGTDTQYF.

CDR3 DNA sequence: TGTGCCAGCAGTGTAGGGGATAGCAATCAGCCCCAGCATTTT. Translating it yields CASSVGDSNQPQHF. The chain joins TRBV2 to TRBJ1-5, with D perhaps matching TRBD1 (5 bases). Germline CDR1 SNHLY, CDR2 FYNNEI. The CDR3 sequence is 14 residues long. Trimming shortened V by 4 bases and J by 0 bases, and 7 bases separated the two germline ends.

This clone is medium-sized by share. The rearrangement joins TRBV10-1 to TRBJ1-1, with a weak D call TRBD1 (6 bases). Between the trimmed V and J ends, which lost 6 bases and 11 bases, there was a span of 19 bases. This CDR3 spans 13 amino acids. Germline-derived CDR1 and CDR2 are WNHNN and SYGVQD (reference sequence). The CDR3 sequence: CASSQGGPSKAFF. The CDR3, as DNA: TGCGCCAGCAGCCAAGGGGGACCCTCCAAGGCTTTCTTT.